These T cell receptor beta chains were read from a single sample in a study of early T cells in non-severe SARS-CoV-2 infection. A single record per CDR3 protein comes from TCRdb applying MiXCR to the 5' RACE reads. The sample has some 80,000 distinct CDR3 sequences; about 5% are singletons. The sequenced sample was whole blood, obtained at baseline. These receptors were collected from an adult who was a healthcare worker with PCR-confirmed SARS-CoV-2 infection or an uninfected control (not recorded which). Both conserved end residues are part of each CDR3. A D gene is named only where the DNA matches it firmly. Clone size, where shown, is once, few, many, or a class for clones that have expanded.

J gene: TRBJ2-7
CDR3 length: 13
D gene: .
V gene: TRBV20-1
clone size: few
CDR3 DNA: TGCAGTGCCAGAAATCGGCAGTCCTACGAGCAGTACTTC
CDR3 protein: CSARNRQSYEQYF

J gene: TRBJ2-3
CDR3 length: 13
D gene: .
V gene: TRBV24-1
clone size: .
CDR3 DNA: TGTGCCACCAGTGATTTGGTAACAGATACGCAGTATTTT
CDR3 protein: CATSDLVTDTQYF

J gene: TRBJ1-4
CDR3 length: 14
D gene: .
V gene: TRBV6-5
clone size: many
CDR3 DNA: TGTGCCAGCAGTTACGGGTTGGGGAATGAAAAACTGTTTTTT
CDR3 protein: CASSYGLGNEKLFF

J gene: TRBJ2-3
CDR3 length: 16
D gene: .
V gene: TRBV28
clone size: .
CDR3 DNA: TGTGCCAGCAACCTACAAAGCCGTCCCCTCAGGAATACGCAGTATTTT
CDR3 protein: CASNLQSRPLRNTQYF

J gene: TRBJ2-3
CDR3 length: 14
D gene: .
V gene: TRBV20-1
clone size: many
CDR3 DNA: TGCAGTGCTAGTTCAGGAGCGGAGTGGGATACGCAGTATTTT
CDR3 protein: CSASSGAEWDTQYF

J gene: TRBJ2-7
CDR3 length: 14
D gene: TRBD1
V gene: TRBV28
clone size: many
CDR3 DNA: TGTGCCAGCAGTTTTAGGGACAGCCCCTACGAGCAGTACTTC
CDR3 protein: CASSFRDSPYEQYF

J gene: TRBJ2-2
CDR3 length: 16
D gene: TRBD2
V gene: TRBV5-4
clone size: few
CDR3 DNA: TGTGCCAGCAGCTTGACTAGCGGTTCGAACACCGGGGAGCTGTTTTTT
CDR3 protein: CASSLTSGSNTGELFF

J gene: TRBJ2-7
CDR3 length: 16
D gene: TRBD2
V gene: TRBV11-2
clone size: few
CDR3 DNA: TGTGCCAGCAGCTTAGAGGCTAGCGGGAGAGCGTACGAGCAGTACTTC
CDR3 protein: CASSLEASGRAYEQYF

J gene: TRBJ2-3
CDR3 length: 15
D gene: TRBD2
V gene: TRBV6-5
clone size: few
CDR3 DNA: TGTGCCAGCAAGGGGCCGAGACTAGCAACAGATACGCAGTATTTT
CDR3 protein: CASKGPRLATDTQYF

J gene: TRBJ1-6
CDR3 length: 15
D gene: .
V gene: TRBV20-1
clone size: .
CDR3 DNA: TGCAGTGCTAGAGTCCGGACGGCCGATAATTCACCCCTCCACTTT
CDR3 protein: CSARVRTADNSPLHF

J gene: TRBJ1-5
CDR3 length: 15
D gene: .
V gene: TRBV4-2
clone size: many
CDR3 DNA: TGTGCCAGCAGCCAAGATCCAGGGGACAATCAGCCCCAGCATTTT
CDR3 protein: CASSQDPGDNQPQHF

J gene: TRBJ1-1
CDR3 length: 18
D gene: TRBD1
V gene: TRBV7-3
clone size: many
CDR3 DNA: TGTGCCAGCAGCTTAAGGGTGGGGACAGGAGACCTGAACACTGAAGCTTTCTTT
CDR3 protein: CASSLRVGTGDLNTEAFF

J gene: TRBJ2-1
CDR3 length: 17
D gene: TRBD2
V gene: TRBV30
clone size: .
CDR3 DNA: TGTGCCTGGAGTGTAGGTCATGCGGGAGGGCCTTTCAATGAGCAGTTCTTC
CDR3 protein: CAWSVGHAGGPFNEQFF

J gene: TRBJ2-7
CDR3 length: 14
D gene: .
V gene: TRBV3-1
clone size: few
CDR3 DNA: TGTGCCAGCAGCCTTGAATGGGGGGGCGACGAGCAGTACTTC
CDR3 protein: CASSLEWGGDEQYF

J gene: TRBJ1-5
CDR3 length: 19
D gene: TRBD1
V gene: TRBV4-2
clone size: .
CDR3 DNA: TGTGCCAGCAGCCAAGATTTGCTAGGGGGCGACGGCAGCAATCAGCCCCAGCATTTT
CDR3 protein: CASSQDLLGGDGSNQPQHF

J gene: TRBJ2-7
CDR3 length: 11
D gene: .
V gene: TRBV2
clone size: few
CDR3 DNA: TGTGCCAGCAGTGAGGACGCCGGTTGGTACTTC
CDR3 protein: CASSEDAGWYF

J gene: TRBJ1-5
CDR3 length: 14
D gene: TRBD1
V gene: TRBV27
clone size: .
CDR3 DNA: TGTGCCAGCAGTGAGGACAGGATGCGACAGCCCCAGCATTTT
CDR3 protein: CASSEDRMRQPQHF

J gene: TRBJ2-2
CDR3 length: 16
D gene: TRBD1
V gene: TRBV10-3
clone size: .
CDR3 DNA: TGTGCCATCAGTATCACGGGACAGGGGTTTACCGGGGAGCTGTTTTTT
CDR3 protein: CAISITGQGFTGELFF

J gene: TRBJ1-1
CDR3 length: 12
D gene: .
V gene: TRBV20-1
clone size: .
CDR3 DNA: TGCAGTGCTATCGGGAGGGACCCTGAAGCTTTCTTT
CDR3 protein: CSAIGRDPEAFF

J gene: TRBJ2-6
CDR3 length: 15
D gene: .
V gene: TRBV9
clone size: few
CDR3 DNA: TGTGCCAGCAGCGTAGGGGCAGCTGGGGCCAACGTCCTGACTTTC
CDR3 protein: CASSVGAAGANVLTF

J gene: TRBJ1-2
CDR3 length: 12
D gene: .
V gene: TRBV28
clone size: many
CDR3 DNA: TGTGCCAGCAGGACCTTTTCAGCGGGCTACACCTTC
CDR3 protein: CASRTFSAGYTF

J gene: TRBJ2-3
CDR3 length: 13
D gene: .
V gene: TRBV24-1
clone size: .
CDR3 DNA: TGTGCCACCGGTGTAAGGGGGACAGATACGCAGTATTTT
CDR3 protein: CATGVRGTDTQYF

J gene: TRBJ1-2
CDR3 length: 16
D gene: TRBD1
V gene: TRBV24-1
clone size: many
CDR3 DNA: TGTGCCACCAGTGATTCCGACAGGGCCGGGAACTATGGCTACACCTTC
CDR3 protein: CATSDSDRAGNYGYTF

J gene: TRBJ2-1
CDR3 length: 20
D gene: TRBD2
V gene: TRBV5-1
clone size: many
CDR3 DNA: TGCGCCAGCAGCCGGGATAACCGACTAGCGGCAATGAGCTCCTACAATGAGCAGTTCTTC
CDR3 protein: CASSRDNRLAAMSSYNEQFF

J gene: TRBJ1-5
CDR3 length: 15
D gene: TRBD1
V gene: TRBV5-4
clone size: many
CDR3 DNA: TGTGCCAGCAGCCCGGGACAGGGAGACAATCAGCCCCAGCATTTT
CDR3 protein: CASSPGQGDNQPQHF

J gene: TRBJ1-1
CDR3 length: 12
D gene: .
V gene: TRBV29-1
clone size: many
CDR3 DNA: TGCAGCGTGGGGACTGCCTTCACTGAAGCTTTCTTT
CDR3 protein: CSVGTAFTEAFF

J gene: TRBJ2-5
CDR3 length: 17
D gene: TRBD2
V gene: TRBV11-2
clone size: few
CDR3 DNA: TGTGCCAGCAGCACCCCCTGGGGGGGTAGCGGGGAAGAGACCCAGTACTTC
CDR3 protein: CASSTPWGGSGEETQYF

J gene: TRBJ2-3
CDR3 length: 16
D gene: TRBD2
V gene: TRBV6-2/TRBV6-3
clone size: few
CDR3 DNA: TGTGCCAGCAGTATACCGGGAGGACGAAACACAGATACGCAGTATTTT
CDR3 protein: CASSIPGGRNTDTQYF

J gene: TRBJ2-7
CDR3 length: 13
D gene: .
V gene: TRBV7-9
clone size: few
CDR3 DNA: TGTGCCAGCAGTTCGGGGGTAACCTACGAGCAGTACTTC
CDR3 protein: CASSSGVTYEQYF

J gene: TRBJ2-1
CDR3 length: 12
D gene: .
V gene: TRBV4-1
clone size: many
CDR3 DNA: TGCGCCAGCAGCCCAGGGATGTTCGAGCAGTTCTTC
CDR3 protein: CASSPGMFEQFF

J gene: TRBJ2-3
CDR3 length: 14
D gene: .
V gene: TRBV20-1
clone size: many
CDR3 DNA: TGCAGTGCTAGAGATCCTCTGTATACAGATACGCAGTATTTT
CDR3 protein: CSARDPLYTDTQYF

J gene: TRBJ2-1
CDR3 length: 17
D gene: .
V gene: TRBV12-5
clone size: many
CDR3 DNA: TGTGCTAGTGGTTTGACCCCCCGACAGCATCCCTACAATGAGCAGTTCTTC
CDR3 protein: CASGLTPRQHPYNEQFF

J gene: TRBJ1-2
CDR3 length: 13
D gene: .
V gene: TRBV11-2
clone size: many
CDR3 DNA: TGTGCCAGCAGCTTAGCGGGATCCTATGGCTACACCTTC
CDR3 protein: CASSLAGSYGYTF

J gene: TRBJ1-1
CDR3 length: 11
D gene: .
V gene: TRBV4-1
clone size: .
CDR3 DNA: TGCGCCAGCAGCCAGTACACTGAAGCTTTCTTT
CDR3 protein: CASSQYTEAFF

J gene: TRBJ2-1
CDR3 length: 15
D gene: .
V gene: TRBV5-1
clone size: many
CDR3 DNA: TGCGCCAGCAGCTTAACGGGAGCCTTTCGGAATGAGCAGTTCTTC
CDR3 protein: CASSLTGAFRNEQFF

J gene: TRBJ1-2
CDR3 length: 15
D gene: TRBD1
V gene: TRBV5-1
clone size: few
CDR3 DNA: TGCGCCAGCAGCCCCCCGGGACAGATTAACTATGGCTACACCTTC
CDR3 protein: CASSPPGQINYGYTF

J gene: TRBJ1-1
CDR3 length: 14
D gene: TRBD1
V gene: TRBV7-9
clone size: many
CDR3 DNA: TGTGCCAGCAGCAAGAGGACAGGGGACACTGAAGCTTTCTTT
CDR3 protein: CASSKRTGDTEAFF

J gene: TRBJ2-7
CDR3 length: 14
D gene: .
V gene: TRBV6-5
clone size: many
CDR3 DNA: TGTGCCAGCAGCTTTGGGTCGGGCGGCGACGAGCAGTACTTC
CDR3 protein: CASSFGSGGDEQYF

J gene: TRBJ2-1
CDR3 length: 19
D gene: .
V gene: TRBV4-1
clone size: many
CDR3 DNA: TGCGCCAGCAGCCAAGGTGCAGTCCCGGGGGTGTATGGCGGGAATGAGCAGTTCTTC
CDR3 protein: CASSQGAVPGVYGGNEQFF

J gene: TRBJ2-5
CDR3 length: 14
D gene: .
V gene: TRBV30
clone size: many
CDR3 DNA: TGTGCCTGGAGTGCGACAGCTTTGGGGGAGACCCAGTACTTC
CDR3 protein: CAWSATALGETQYF

J gene: TRBJ2-3
CDR3 length: 15
D gene: TRBD1
V gene: TRBV28
clone size: .
CDR3 DNA: TGTGCCAGCAGTCTCCAGGGGGTAAGGACAGATACGCAGTATTTT
CDR3 protein: CASSLQGVRTDTQYF

J gene: TRBJ1-1
CDR3 length: 16
D gene: TRBD1
V gene: TRBV18
clone size: many
CDR3 DNA: TGTGCCAGCTCACCCCTCGGGACAGGCATGAACACTGAAGCTTTCTTT
CDR3 protein: CASSPLGTGMNTEAFF

J gene: TRBJ2-4
CDR3 length: 15
D gene: .
V gene: TRBV11-2
clone size: .
CDR3 DNA: TGTGCCAGCAGCCTTTCCACGCCAGCCAAAAACATTCAGTACTTC
CDR3 protein: CASSLSTPAKNIQYF

J gene: TRBJ2-1
CDR3 length: 11
D gene: .
V gene: TRBV18
clone size: many
CDR3 DNA: TGTGCCAGCTCACCCCTTACGGAGCAGTTCTTC
CDR3 protein: CASSPLTEQFF

J gene: TRBJ2-1
CDR3 length: 16
D gene: TRBD2
V gene: TRBV25-1
clone size: few
CDR3 DNA: TGTGCCAGCAGTGATACTAGCGGTCCCTTAAACAATGAGCAGTTCTTC
CDR3 protein: CASSDTSGPLNNEQFF

J gene: TRBJ2-3
CDR3 length: 16
D gene: .
V gene: TRBV4-1
clone size: few
CDR3 DNA: TGCGCCAGCAGCCAATCCGGAGAGCTAGGAACAGATACGCAGTATTTT
CDR3 protein: CASSQSGELGTDTQYF

J gene: TRBJ2-3
CDR3 length: 18
D gene: TRBD2
V gene: TRBV4-1
clone size: few
CDR3 DNA: TGCGCCAGCAGCCAAGATGGGGGCAGCGGGAGGGCGAGAGATACGCAGTATTTT
CDR3 protein: CASSQDGGSGRARDTQYF

J gene: TRBJ2-5
CDR3 length: 14
D gene: TRBD1
V gene: TRBV20-1
clone size: .
CDR3 DNA: TGCAGTGCTGGGACAGGACAAATACAAGAGACCCAGTACTTC
CDR3 protein: CSAGTGQIQETQYF

J gene: TRBJ2-7
CDR3 length: 15
D gene: TRBD1
V gene: TRBV7-9
clone size: many
CDR3 DNA: TGTGCCAGCAGCTCAATATTGGACAGGGTAAACGAGCAGTACTTC
CDR3 protein: CASSSILDRVNEQYF

J gene: TRBJ1-1
CDR3 length: 14
D gene: .
V gene: TRBV3-2
clone size: .
CDR3 DNA: TGTGCCAGCAGCCAAGATCCGAGGGACACTGAAGCTTTCTTT
CDR3 protein: CASSQDPRDTEAFF

J gene: TRBJ2-3
CDR3 length: 17
D gene: .
V gene: TRBV28
clone size: many
CDR3 DNA: TGTGCCAGCAGTTTTGGTGTCATTTCTGGGGGTGTAGATACGCAGTATTTT
CDR3 protein: CASSFGVISGGVDTQYF

J gene: TRBJ2-7
CDR3 length: 14
D gene: TRBD1
V gene: TRBV7-2
clone size: many
CDR3 DNA: TGTGCCAGCAGCTTGGGGACAGGTCCCTGGGAGCAGTACTTC
CDR3 protein: CASSLGTGPWEQYF

J gene: TRBJ2-7
CDR3 length: 15
D gene: TRBD2
V gene: TRBV20-1
clone size: .
CDR3 DNA: TGCAGTGCTATCCCGACTAGCGGGAGCTCCTACGAGCAGTACTTC
CDR3 protein: CSAIPTSGSSYEQYF

J gene: TRBJ2-1
CDR3 length: 15
D gene: .
V gene: TRBV12-3/TRBV12-4
clone size: many
CDR3 DNA: TGTGCCAGCAGTTTTATGGGCGGGGGCCTTGGAGAGCAGTTCTTC
CDR3 protein: CASSFMGGGLGEQFF

J gene: TRBJ2-2
CDR3 length: 14
D gene: .
V gene: TRBV19
clone size: few
CDR3 DNA: TGTGCCAGCCGCGTGGTAGTGAACACCGGGGAGCTGTTTTTT
CDR3 protein: CASRVVVNTGELFF

J gene: TRBJ2-1
CDR3 length: 11
D gene: .
V gene: TRBV27
clone size: many
CDR3 DNA: TGTGCCTCCGGGCCCTACAATGAGCAGTTCTTC
CDR3 protein: CASGPYNEQFF